This TCR beta chain was sequenced for a study of blood T cells in healthy people across ages. This clonotype was observed at least ten times. The antigen remains unidentified. Findings and limits, study-wide: Investigators treated diversity estimates from one million T cells as underestimates.

The CDR3 runs to 15 residues. V dropped 6 bases and J dropped 1; count of bases not matched to a gene: 7. The germline gives CDR1 SEHNR, CDR2 FQNEAQ (reference sequence). The authors ran a second PCR of roughly 7 to 11 cycles using a sample-barcoded 5' primer and a J-beta primer mix. Through a template-switch adaptor with 12 random nucleotides, each cDNA molecule received a tag. Using its own MiXCR run on the 5' RACE reads, TCRdb lists one record per CDR3 protein. The repertoire includes about 570,000 distinct CDR3 sequences, approximately 25% of them detected once, and around 18% sits in the top ten. In each sample, at least 6 million PBMCs were isolated.

The sequenced sample was blood. V usage is TRBV7-9 and J usage is TRBJ2-5; 8 bases are shared with TRBD2. This sequence originates from a woman between 65 and 79 years old in good health. The CDR3 bases are TGTGCCAGCAGTCTGGCAAGCGGGGGCCAAGAGACCCAGTACTTC. Its protein is CASSLASGGQETQYF.